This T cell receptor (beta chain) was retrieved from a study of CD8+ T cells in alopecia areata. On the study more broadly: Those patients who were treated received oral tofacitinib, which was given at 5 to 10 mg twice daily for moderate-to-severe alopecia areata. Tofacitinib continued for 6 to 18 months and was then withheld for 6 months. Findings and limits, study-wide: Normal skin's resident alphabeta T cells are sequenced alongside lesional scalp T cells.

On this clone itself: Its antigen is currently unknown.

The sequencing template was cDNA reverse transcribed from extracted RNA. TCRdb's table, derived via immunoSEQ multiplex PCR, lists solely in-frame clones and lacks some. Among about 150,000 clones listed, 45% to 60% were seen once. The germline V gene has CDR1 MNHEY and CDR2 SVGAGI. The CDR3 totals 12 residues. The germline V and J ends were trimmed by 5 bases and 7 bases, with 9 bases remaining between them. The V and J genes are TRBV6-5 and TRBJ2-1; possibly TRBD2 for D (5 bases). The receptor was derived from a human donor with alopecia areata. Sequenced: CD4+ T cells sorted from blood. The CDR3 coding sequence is TGTGCCAGCAGTAATCCGGGGAATGAGCAGTTCTTC. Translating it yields CASSNPGNEQFF.